The following is a T cell receptor (beta chain) sequence with its context. As yet, its antigen is unknown. The PCR employed 60 Vbeta primers together with 13 Jbeta primers. TCRdb keeps only in-frame clones here, not all; method: immunoSEQ multiplex PCR. The sample has approximately 170,000 clones, approximately 83% seen once. These data come from a study of cytomegalovirus exposure and HLA in healthy donors. General study findings and limits: In a later analysis, at a false discovery rate of 0.05, approximately 18,000 TCR beta sequences were associated with HLA alleles. TCR beta chain V- and J-gene trimming was linked, in a later analysis, to a missense variant in DCLRE1C.

V was pared by 7 bases and J by 5 bases, with 14 bases between. This CDR3 is 13 amino acids long. Germline loops: CDR1 LNHNV, CDR2 YYDKDF (reference sequence). This chain links TRBV15 with TRBJ1-1; D remains unclear. The sequencing input was PBMCs. The source of this sequence is a boy aged 2 to 10 in good health and CMV-seronegative. CDR3 region: CATKFSRGTEAFF. CDR3 coding DNA: TGTGCCACCAAATTTTCCCGAGGGACTGAAGCTTTCTTT.